The entry below describes one T cell receptor beta chain. The data derive from a study of blood T cell repertoires in COVID-19. Study context: Samples came from the United States, Italy and Spain, spanning acute and convalescent COVID-19.

Germline V gene sequence: CDR1 SNHLY, CDR2 FYNNEI. The CDR3 consists of 19 residues. Trimming pared 1 base from V and 1 base from J, leaving 17 bases between. Authors' analysis steps: Reference gene primer amplification yielded estimated nucleated cell counts. TCRdb's copy holds only in-frame clones and misses some; the assay was immunoSEQ multiplex PCR. Clone size and the V and J calls come from that table; the DNA yielded D and trimming. The sample holds tens of thousands of clones, 70% to 90% seen once. Sequenced material: peripheral blood. The V and J genes are TRBV2 and TRBJ1-6; the D is unclear. The sequence was obtained from a man aged 30 to 45 with acute or convalescent COVID-19. In DNA form, the CDR3 reads TGTGCCAGCAGTGAAGGATATCAGTTTTCACGATCCTATAATTCACCCCTCCACTTT. As protein: CASSEGYQFSRSYNSPLHF.